The 4 T cell receptor beta chains presented below share a single source sample, sequenced in a study of prognosis after radiotherapy for stage I lung cancer. The authors amplified TCR beta CDR3 from genomic DNA using two-round multiplex PCR. Round one of PCR was performed, and it used primers specific to each TRBV and TRBJ gene. MiXCR was run by TCRdb on the multiplex PCR reads, yielding one entry per CDR3 protein. The sample lists roughly 12,000 distinct CDR3 sequences, roughly 43% occurring once. The material was PBMCs, obtained before or after stereotactic body radiation therapy (not recorded which). All receptors come from a donor over 45 with non-small cell lung cancer.

In this sample, this clonotype turned up many times. This may come from a read error, since a much larger clone is one base off. This chain uses TRBV28 with TRBJ1-1, with TRBD1 matching 7 bases. The ends lost 9 bases at V and 5 bases at J; junction bases unmatched: 15. CDR1 is MDHEN and CDR2 is SYDVKM in the germline V gene. There are 15 residues in the CDR3. The DNA for the CDR3 is TGTGCCAGTAAGGCAGGGGGAACGAGGTGGACTGAAGCTTTCTTT. Translated, it gives CASKAGGTRWTEAFF.

This clonotype has a count of ten or more. This sequence joins TRBV6-4 and TRBJ1-2; 9 bases map to TRBD1. Germline V lookup: CDR1 MRHNA, CDR2 SNTAGT. The CDR3 is 13 amino acids. The CDR3 bases are TGTGACGGGACAGGGCCTTGTGTTCATGGCTACACCTTC. Translated, it gives CDGTGPCVHGYTF.

Only a few counts were recorded for this clonotype. A junction boundary mismatches the germline segment, possibly from a read error. V and J are TRBV6-2 or TRBV6-3 and TRBJ1-1, with D uncertain. The CDR3 sequence is 14 residues long. CDR1 is MNHEY, CDR2 SVGEGT, per germline. For the CDR3, the DNA is TGTGCCAACAGTTATTCCGCAGGAGGGACTGAAGCTTTCTTT. Translating gives CANSYSAGGTEAFF.

This clonotype was seen a handful of times. Just one base apart from a much larger clone, this may be a read error. Because the CDR3 is missing its conserved closing phenylalanine or tryptophan, this is likely a read error. The rearrangement joins TRBV19 to TRBJ2-2; D is unclear. This CDR3 spans 14 amino acids. Germline V lookup: CDR1 LNHDA, CDR2 SQIVND (reference sequence). Trimming stripped 0 bases from V and 6 bases from J, with 8 bases between. The CDR3 DNA follows: TGTGCCAGTAGTATAGAGTTAAATGCCGGGGAGCTGTTTTCT. This encodes CASSIELNAGELFS.